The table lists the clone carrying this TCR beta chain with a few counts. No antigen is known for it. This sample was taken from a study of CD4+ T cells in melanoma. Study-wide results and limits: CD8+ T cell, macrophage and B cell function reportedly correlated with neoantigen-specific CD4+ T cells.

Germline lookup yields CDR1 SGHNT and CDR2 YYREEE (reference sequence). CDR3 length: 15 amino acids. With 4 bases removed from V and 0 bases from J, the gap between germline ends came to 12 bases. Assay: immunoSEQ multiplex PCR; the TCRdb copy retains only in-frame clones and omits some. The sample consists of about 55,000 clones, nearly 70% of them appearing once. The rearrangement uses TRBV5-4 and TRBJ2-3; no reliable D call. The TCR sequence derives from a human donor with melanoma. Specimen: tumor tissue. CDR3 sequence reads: CASSHAGESTDTQYF. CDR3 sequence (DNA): TGTGCCAGCAGCCATGCCGGTGAGAGCACAGATACGCAGTATTTT.